A single T cell receptor (beta chain) is shown here with its context. Antigen specificity is unknown. The CDR3 covers 13 residues. V gave up 5 bases and J gave up 2 bases, with 9 bases separating them. Per the germline V gene, CDR1 is LNHDA and CDR2 is SQIVND (reference sequence). Assay: immunoSEQ multiplex PCR; the TCRdb copy retains only in-frame clones and omits some. The profile shows approximately 300,000 clones, 90% to 95% of them singletons. This sample stems from a study of T cell responses to AZD1222 COVID-19 vaccine. Points from the study as a whole: Seropositive status at baseline applied to only 6 or 7 AZD1222 recipients.

This specimen consisted of peripheral blood, obtained 28 days after the second AZD1222 dose. The source is an adult who received the AZD1222 COVID-19 vaccine. This chain uses TRBV19 with TRBJ1-2; no reliable D call. In DNA, the CDR3 is TGTGCCAGTAGTTACCACTCGAACTATGGCTACACCTTC. It is translated as CASSYHSNYGYTF. The full variable domain, with the rest looked up from reference TRBV19 and TRBJ1-2, is DGGITQSPKYLFRKEGQNVTLSCEQNLNHDAMYWYRQDPGQGLRLIYYSQIVNDFQKGDIAEGYSVSREKKESFPLTVTSAQKNPTAFYLCASSYHSNYGYTFGSGTRLTVV.